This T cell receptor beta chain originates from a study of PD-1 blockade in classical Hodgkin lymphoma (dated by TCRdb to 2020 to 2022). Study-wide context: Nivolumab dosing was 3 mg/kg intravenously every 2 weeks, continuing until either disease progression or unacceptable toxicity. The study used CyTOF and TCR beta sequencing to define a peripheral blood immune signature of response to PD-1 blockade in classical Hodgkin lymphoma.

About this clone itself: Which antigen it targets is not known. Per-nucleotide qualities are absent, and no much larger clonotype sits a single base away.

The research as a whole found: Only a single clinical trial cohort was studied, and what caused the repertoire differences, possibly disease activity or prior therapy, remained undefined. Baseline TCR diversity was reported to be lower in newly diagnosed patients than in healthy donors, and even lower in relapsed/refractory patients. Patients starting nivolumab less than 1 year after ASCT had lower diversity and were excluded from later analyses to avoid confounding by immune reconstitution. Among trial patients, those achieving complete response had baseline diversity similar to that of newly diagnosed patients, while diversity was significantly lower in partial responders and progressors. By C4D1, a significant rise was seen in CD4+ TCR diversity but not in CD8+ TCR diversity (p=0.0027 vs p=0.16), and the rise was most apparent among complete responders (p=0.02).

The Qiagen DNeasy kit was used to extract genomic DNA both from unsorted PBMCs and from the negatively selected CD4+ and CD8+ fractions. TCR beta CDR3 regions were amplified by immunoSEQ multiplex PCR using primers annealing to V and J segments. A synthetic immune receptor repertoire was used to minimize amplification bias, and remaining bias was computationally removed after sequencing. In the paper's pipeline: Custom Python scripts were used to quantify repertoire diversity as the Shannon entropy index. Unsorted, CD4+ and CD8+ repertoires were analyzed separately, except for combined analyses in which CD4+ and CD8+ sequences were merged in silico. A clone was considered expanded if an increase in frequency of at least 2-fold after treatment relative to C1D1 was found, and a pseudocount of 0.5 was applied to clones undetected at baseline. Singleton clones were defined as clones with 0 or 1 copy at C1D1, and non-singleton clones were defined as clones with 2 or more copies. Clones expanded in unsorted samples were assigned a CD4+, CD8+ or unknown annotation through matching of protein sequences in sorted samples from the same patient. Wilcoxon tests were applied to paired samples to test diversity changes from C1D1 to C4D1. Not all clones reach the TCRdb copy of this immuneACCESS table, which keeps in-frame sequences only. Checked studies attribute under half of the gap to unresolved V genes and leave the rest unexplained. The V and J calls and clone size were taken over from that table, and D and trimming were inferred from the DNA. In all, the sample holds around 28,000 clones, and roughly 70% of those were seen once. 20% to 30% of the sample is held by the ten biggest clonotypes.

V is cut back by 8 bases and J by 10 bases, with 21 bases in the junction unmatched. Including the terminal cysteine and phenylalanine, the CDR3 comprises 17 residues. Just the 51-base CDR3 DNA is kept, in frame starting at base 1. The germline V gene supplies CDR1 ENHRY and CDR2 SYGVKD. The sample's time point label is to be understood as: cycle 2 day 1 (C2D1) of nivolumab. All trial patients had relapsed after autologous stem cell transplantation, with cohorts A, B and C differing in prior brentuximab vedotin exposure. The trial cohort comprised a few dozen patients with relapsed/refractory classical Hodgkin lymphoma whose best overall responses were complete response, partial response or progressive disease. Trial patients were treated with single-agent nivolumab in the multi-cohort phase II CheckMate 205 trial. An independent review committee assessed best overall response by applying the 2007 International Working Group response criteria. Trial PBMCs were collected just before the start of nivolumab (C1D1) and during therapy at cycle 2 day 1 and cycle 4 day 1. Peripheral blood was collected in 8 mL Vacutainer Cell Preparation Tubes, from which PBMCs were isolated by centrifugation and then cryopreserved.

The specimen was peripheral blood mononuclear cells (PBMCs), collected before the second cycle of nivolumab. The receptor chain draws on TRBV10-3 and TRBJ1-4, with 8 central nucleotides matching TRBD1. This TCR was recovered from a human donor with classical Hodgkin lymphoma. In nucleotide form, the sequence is TGTGCCATCGCCGAGACCGCCACCGGGACAGGTTTACCAAAACTGTTTTTT. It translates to CAIAETATGTGLPKLFF.